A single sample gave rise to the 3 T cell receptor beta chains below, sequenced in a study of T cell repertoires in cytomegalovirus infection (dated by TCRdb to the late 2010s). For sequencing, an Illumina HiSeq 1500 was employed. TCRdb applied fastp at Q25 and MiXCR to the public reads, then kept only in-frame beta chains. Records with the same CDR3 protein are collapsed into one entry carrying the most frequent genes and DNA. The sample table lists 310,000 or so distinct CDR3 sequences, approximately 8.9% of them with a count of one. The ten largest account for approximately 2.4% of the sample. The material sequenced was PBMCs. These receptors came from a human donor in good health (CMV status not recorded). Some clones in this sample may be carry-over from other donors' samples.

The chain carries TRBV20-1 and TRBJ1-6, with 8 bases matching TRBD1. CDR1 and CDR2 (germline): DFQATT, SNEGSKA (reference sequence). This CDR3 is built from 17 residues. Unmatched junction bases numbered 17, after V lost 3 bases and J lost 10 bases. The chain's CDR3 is CSARGLGVDRGKSPLHF. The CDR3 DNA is TGCAGTGCTAGGGGGTTGGGGGTCGACAGGGGCAAATCACCCCTCCACTTT.

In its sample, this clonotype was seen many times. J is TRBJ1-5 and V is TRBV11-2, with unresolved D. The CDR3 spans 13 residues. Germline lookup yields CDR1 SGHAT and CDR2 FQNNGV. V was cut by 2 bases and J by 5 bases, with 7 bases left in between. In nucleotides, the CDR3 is TGTGCCAGCAGCTTAAATAAAGATCAGCCCCAGCATTTT. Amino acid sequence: CASSLNKDQPQHF.

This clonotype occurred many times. The CDR3 loop is CASSSPQRRGGAYNEQFF. In DNA form, the CDR3 reads TGTGCCAGCAGCTCCCCCCAACGGCGCGGGGGGGCCTACAATGAGCAGTTCTTC. The chain employs TRBV7-2 and TRBJ2-1; 9 bases align to TRBD2. Looked up from germline, CDR1 is SGHTA and CDR2 is FQGNSA. This CDR3 is 18 amino acids long. Trimming removed 4 bases from V and 2 bases from J; junction bases left unmatched: 12.